One and the same sample provided the 3 T cell receptor beta chains below, sequenced in a study of blood T cell repertoires in COVID-19. The data were produced by immunoSEQ multiplex PCR, yet TCRdb's version contains in-frame clones alone and is incomplete. The sample consists of more than 300,000 clones, around four fifths of them appearing once. The sample comprised peripheral blood. The source is a woman aged 45-65 years with acute or convalescent COVID-19.

The chain recombines TRBV7-9 with TRBJ1-4; D is perhaps TRBD1 (5 bases). The CDR3 extends over 13 amino acids. V lost 9 bases to trimming and J lost 4 bases, with 12 bases between them. Per the germline V gene, CDR1 is SEHNR and CDR2 is FQNEAQ (reference sequence). Written as DNA, the CDR3 is TGTGCCAGTGGTAGGGGTGTTAATGAAAAACTGTTTTTT. It encodes CASGRGVNEKLFF.

This chain links TRBV3-1 (or the pseudogene TRBV3-2) with TRBJ1-3; D call uncertain. V shed 2 bases and J shed 1 base, with 15 bases lying between them. In germline, CDR1 is LGHDT, CDR2 YNNKEL (reference sequence). This CDR3 has 17 residues. The CDR3 loop is CASSQQVPPPSGNTIYF. DNA of the CDR3: TGTGCCAGCAGCCAACAGGTCCCTCCACCGTCTGGAAACACCATATATTTT.

This clone came up a few times. V is TRBV9 and J is TRBJ1-2; D may be TRBD1 (6 bases). V lost 4 bases and J lost 7, with 11 bases in between. The CDR3 length is 12 residues. Germline loops: CDR1 SGDLS, CDR2 YYNGEE. The CDR3 loop is CASSSGAGGYTF. CDR3 DNA sequence: TGTGCCAGCAGCTCAGGGGCTGGTGGCTACACCTTC.